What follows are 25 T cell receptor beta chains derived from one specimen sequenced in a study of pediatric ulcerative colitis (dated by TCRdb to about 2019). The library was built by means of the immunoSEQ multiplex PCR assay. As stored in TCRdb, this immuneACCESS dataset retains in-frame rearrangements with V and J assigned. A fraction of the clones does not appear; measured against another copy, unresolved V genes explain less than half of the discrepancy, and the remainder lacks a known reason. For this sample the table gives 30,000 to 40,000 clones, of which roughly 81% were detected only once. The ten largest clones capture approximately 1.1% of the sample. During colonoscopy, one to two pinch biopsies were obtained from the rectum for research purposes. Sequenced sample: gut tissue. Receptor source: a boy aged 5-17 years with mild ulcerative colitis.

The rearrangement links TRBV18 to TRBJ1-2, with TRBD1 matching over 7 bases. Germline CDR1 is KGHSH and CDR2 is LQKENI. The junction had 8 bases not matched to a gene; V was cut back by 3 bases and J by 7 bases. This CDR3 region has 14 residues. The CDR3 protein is CASSPDRTGGGYTF. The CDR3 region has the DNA TGTGCCAGCTCACCGGATCGGACAGGTGGTGGCTACACCTTC.

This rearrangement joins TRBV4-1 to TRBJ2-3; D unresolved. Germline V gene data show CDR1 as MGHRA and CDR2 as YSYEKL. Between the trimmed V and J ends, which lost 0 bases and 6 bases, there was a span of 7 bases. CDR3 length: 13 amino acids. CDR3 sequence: CASSQEGWDTQYF. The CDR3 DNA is TGCGCCAGCAGCCAAGAGGGGTGGGATACGCAGTATTTT.

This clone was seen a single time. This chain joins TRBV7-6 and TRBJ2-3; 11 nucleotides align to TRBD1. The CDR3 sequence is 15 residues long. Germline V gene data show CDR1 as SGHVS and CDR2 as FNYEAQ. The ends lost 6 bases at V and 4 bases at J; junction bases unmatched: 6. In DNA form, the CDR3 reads TGTGCCAGCAGTTATAGGGACAGGGGGGCAGATACGCAGTATTTT. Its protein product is CASSYRDRGADTQYF.

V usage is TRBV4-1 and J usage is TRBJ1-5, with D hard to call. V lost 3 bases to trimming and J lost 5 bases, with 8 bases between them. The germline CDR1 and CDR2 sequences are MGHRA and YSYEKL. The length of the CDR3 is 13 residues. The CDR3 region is CASSHWPDQPQHF. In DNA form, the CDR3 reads TGCGCCAGCAGCCACTGGCCAGATCAGCCCCAGCATTTT.

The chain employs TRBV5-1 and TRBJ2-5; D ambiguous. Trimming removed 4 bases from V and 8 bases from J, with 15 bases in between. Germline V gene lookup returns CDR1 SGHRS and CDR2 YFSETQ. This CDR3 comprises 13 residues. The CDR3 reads CASSQEQVGTQYF. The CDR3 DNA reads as TGCGCCAGCAGCCAGGAGCAGGTCGGTACCCAGTACTTC.

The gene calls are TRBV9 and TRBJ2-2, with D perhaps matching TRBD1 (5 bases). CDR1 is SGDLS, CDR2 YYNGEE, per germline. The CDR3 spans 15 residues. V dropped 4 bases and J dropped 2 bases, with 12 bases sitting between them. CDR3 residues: CASSSSQGNTGELFF. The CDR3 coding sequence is TGTGCCAGCAGCTCCTCCCAGGGTAACACCGGGGAGCTGTTTTTT. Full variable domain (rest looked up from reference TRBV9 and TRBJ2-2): DSGVTQTPKHLITATGQRVTLRCSPRSGDLSVYWYQQSLDQGLQFLIQYYNGEERAKGNILERFSAQQFPDLHSELNLSSLELGDSALYFCASSSSQGNTGELFFGEGSRLTVL.

The DNA of the CDR3 is TGCAGCGTCGGACAGGGGACGGCCTATGGCTACACCTTC. It specifies CSVGQGTAYGYTF. This sequence joins TRBV29-1 and TRBJ1-2; 9 bases are shared with TRBD1. The CDR3 runs to 13 residues. V was pared by 6 bases and J by 4 bases, with 6 bases of the junction left unmatched. Germline lookup yields CDR1 SQVTM and CDR2 ANQGSEA.

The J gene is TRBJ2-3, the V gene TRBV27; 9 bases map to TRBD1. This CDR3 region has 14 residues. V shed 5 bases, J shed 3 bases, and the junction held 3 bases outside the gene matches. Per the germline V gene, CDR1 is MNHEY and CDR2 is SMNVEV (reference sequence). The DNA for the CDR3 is TGTGCCAGCAGTGACAGGGGGACTACAGATACGCAGTATTTT. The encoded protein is CASSDRGTTDTQYF.

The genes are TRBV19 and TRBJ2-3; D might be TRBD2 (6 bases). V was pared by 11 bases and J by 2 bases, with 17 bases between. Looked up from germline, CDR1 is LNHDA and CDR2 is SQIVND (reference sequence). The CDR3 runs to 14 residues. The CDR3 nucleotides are TGTGCCGGCCGGGTGGACTATATCACAGATACGCAGTATTTT. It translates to CAGRVDYITDTQYF.

The CDR3 bases are TGCGCCAGCAGCCTCTCCGAGGGTGAATCTAATGAAAAACTGTTTTTT. Translated: CASSLSEGESNEKLFF. The J gene is TRBJ1-4, the V gene TRBV4-1, with D hard to call. The germline V gene has CDR1 MGHRA and CDR2 YSYEKL. V was cut by 4 bases and J by 3 bases, with 15 bases left in between. The CDR3 consists of 16 residues.

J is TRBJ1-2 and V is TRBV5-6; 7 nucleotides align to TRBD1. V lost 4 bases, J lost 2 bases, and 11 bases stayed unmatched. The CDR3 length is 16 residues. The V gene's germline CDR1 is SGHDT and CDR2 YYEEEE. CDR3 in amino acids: CASSQPRQGINYGYTF. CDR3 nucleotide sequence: TGTGCCAGCAGCCAACCCCGACAGGGTATAAACTATGGCTACACCTTC.

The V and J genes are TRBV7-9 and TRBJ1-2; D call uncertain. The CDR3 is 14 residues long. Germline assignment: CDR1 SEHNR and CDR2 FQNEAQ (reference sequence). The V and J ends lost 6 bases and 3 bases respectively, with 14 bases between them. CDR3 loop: CASRGRLGDYGYTF. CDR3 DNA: TGTGCCAGCAGGGGCAGGCTCGGGGACTATGGCTACACCTTC.

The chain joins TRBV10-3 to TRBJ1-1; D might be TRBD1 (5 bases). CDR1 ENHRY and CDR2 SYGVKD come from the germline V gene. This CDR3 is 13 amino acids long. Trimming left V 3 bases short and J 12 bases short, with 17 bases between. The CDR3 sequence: CAISDRDRTRTFF. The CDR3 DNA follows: TGTGCCATCAGTGATCGGGACCGAACGAGAACTTTCTTT.

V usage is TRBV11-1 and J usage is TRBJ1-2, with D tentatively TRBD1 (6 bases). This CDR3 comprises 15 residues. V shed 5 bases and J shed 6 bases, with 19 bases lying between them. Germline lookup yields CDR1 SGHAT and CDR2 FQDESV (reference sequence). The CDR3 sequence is CASSLRGGAFHGYTF. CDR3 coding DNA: TGTGCCAGCAGCCTAAGGGGGGGAGCCTTCCATGGCTACACCTTC.

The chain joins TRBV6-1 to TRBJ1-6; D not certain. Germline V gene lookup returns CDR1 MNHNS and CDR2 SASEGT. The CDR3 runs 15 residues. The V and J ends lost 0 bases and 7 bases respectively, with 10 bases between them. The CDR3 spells CASSEARRANSPLHF. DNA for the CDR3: TGTGCCAGCAGTGAAGCACGAAGGGCGAATTCACCCCTCCACTTT.

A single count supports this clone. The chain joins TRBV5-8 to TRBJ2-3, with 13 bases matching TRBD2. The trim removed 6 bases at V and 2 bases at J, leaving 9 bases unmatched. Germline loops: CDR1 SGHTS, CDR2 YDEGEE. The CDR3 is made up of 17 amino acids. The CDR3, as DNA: TGTGCCAGCACTCCACTAGCGGGGGGGACATACACAGATACGCAGTATTTT. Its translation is CASTPLAGGTYTDTQYF.

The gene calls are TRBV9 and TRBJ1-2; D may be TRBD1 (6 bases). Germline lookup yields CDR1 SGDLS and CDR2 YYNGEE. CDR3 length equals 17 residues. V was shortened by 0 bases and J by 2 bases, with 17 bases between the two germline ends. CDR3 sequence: CASSVGHGQPTNYGYTF. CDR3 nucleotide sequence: TGTGCCAGCAGCGTAGGGCATGGACAGCCTACGAACTATGGCTACACCTTC. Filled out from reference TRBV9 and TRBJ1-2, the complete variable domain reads DSGVTQTPKHLITATGQRVTLRCSPRSGDLSVYWYQQSLDQGLQFLIQYYNGEERAKGNILERFSAQQFPDLHSELNLSSLELGDSALYFCASSVGHGQPTNYGYTFGSGTRLTVV.

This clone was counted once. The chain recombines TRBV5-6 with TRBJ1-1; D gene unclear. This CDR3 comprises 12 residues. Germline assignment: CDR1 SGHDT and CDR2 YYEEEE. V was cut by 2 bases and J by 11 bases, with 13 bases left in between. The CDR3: CASSLPRRRAFF. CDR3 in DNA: TGTGCCAGCAGCTTACCTAGGCGACGGGCTTTCTTT.

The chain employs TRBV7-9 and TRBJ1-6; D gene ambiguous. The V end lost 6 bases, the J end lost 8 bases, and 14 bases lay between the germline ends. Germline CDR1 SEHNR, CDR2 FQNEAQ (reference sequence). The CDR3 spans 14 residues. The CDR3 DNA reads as TGTGCCAGCAGAACAGCCGGGTCCGATTCACCCCTCCACTTT. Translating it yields CASRTAGSDSPLHF. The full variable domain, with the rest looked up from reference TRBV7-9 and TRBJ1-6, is DTGVSQNPRHKITKRGQNVTFRCDPISEHNRLYWYRQTLGQGPEFLTYFQNEAQLEKSRLLSDRFSAERPKGSFSTLEIQRTEQGDSAMYLCASRTAGSDSPLHFGNGTRLTVT.

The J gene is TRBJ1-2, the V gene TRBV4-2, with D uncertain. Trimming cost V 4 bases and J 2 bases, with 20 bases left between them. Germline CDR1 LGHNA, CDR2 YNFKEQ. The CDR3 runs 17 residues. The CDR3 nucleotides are TGTGCCAGCAGCCGCAGAGTGGAGGGCCCATGGAACTATGGCTACACCTTC. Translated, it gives CASSRRVEGPWNYGYTF.

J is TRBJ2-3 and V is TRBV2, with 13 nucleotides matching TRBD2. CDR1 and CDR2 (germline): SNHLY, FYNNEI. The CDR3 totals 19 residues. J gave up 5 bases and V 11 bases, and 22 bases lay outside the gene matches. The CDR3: CARETGTSGTGSVEDTQYF. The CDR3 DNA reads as TGTGCCCGCGAAACCGGGACTAGCGGGACCGGGTCTGTAGAAGATACGCAGTATTTT.

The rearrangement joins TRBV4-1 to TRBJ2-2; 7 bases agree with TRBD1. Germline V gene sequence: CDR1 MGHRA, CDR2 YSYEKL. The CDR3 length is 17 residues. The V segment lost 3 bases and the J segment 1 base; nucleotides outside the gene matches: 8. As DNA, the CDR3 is TGCGCCAGCAGCCAGCCGGGACAGAAATTGAACACCGGGGAGCTGTTTTTT. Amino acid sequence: CASSQPGQKLNTGELFF.

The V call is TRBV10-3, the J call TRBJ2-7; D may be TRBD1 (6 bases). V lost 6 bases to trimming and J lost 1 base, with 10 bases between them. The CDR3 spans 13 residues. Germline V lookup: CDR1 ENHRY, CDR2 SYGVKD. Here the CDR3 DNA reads TGTGCCATCAGATTGACAGGTTCCTACGAGCAGTACTTC. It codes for CAIRLTGSYEQYF.

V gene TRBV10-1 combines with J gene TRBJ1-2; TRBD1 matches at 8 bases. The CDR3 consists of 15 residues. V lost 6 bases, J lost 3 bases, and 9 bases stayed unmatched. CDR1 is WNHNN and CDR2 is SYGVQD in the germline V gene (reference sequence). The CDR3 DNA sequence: TGCGCCAGCAGCGCCCCTTTGACAGGGGACTATGGCTACACCTTC. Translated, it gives CASSAPLTGDYGYTF.

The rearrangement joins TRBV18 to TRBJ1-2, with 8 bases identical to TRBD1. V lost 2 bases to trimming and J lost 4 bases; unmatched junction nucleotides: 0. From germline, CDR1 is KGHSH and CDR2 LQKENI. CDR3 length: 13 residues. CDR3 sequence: CASSPDRGYGYTF. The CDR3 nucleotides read TGTGCCAGCTCACCAGACAGGGGCTATGGCTACACCTTC.